Listed here are 23 T cell receptor beta chains from one sample, sequenced in a study of blood T cell repertoires in COVID-19. Assay: immunoSEQ multiplex PCR; the TCRdb copy retains only in-frame clones and omits some. The sample records 98,000 or so clones, about 91% being singletons. Input material: peripheral blood. The source is a human donor in a cohort sampled during active COVID-19.

The V and J genes are TRBV9 and TRBJ2-7, with TRBD1 matching 7 bases. Trimming cost V 0 bases and J 0 bases; bases outside gene matches: 6. CDR1 is SGDLS, CDR2 YYNGEE, per germline. The CDR3 loop spans 16 amino acids. This CDR3 reads CASSVGGTVASYEQYF. Written as DNA, the CDR3 is TGTGCCAGCAGCGTAGGAGGGACAGTTGCCTCCTACGAGCAGTACTTC.

The chain links TRBV5-1 to TRBJ2-7, with D unresolved. V was shortened by 2 bases and J by 3 bases, with 12 bases between the two germline ends. Looked up from germline, CDR1 is SGHRS and CDR2 is YFSETQ. CDR3 size: 14 residues. The CDR3 DNA is TGCGCCAGCAGCTTCGTATCCGAGAACTACGAGCAGTACTTC. Encoded protein: CASSFVSENYEQYF. The variable domain in full, with the rest retrieved from reference TRBV5-1 and TRBJ2-7, is KAGVTQTPRYLIKTRGQQVTLSCSPISGHRSVSWYQQTPGQGLQFLFEYFSETQRNKGNFPGRFSGRQFSNSRSEMNVSTLELGDSALYLCASSFVSENYEQYFGPGTRLTVT.

V is TRBV6-5 and J is TRBJ2-1; the match to TRBD2 covers 13 bases. The CDR3 length is 14 residues. CDR1 and CDR2 (germline): MNHEY, SVGAGI. With V trimmed by 5 bases and J by 15 bases, 10 bases remained unmatched. The CDR3 sequence: CASSRTSGSLSPFF. Here the CDR3 DNA reads TGTGCCAGCAGTCGGACTAGCGGGAGTTTATCTCCGTTCTTC.

The CDR3 region is CASSPRGSRGETQYF. Here the CDR3 DNA reads TGTGCCAGCAGCCCCCGGGGGTCTCGCGGGGAGACCCAGTACTTC. This sequence joins TRBV7-2 and TRBJ2-5, with TRBD2 as a possible D gene (6 bases). Germline loops: CDR1 SGHTA, CDR2 FQGNSA. V was cut by 5 bases and J by 5 bases, with 18 bases left in between. The CDR3 contains 15 residues.

This chain connects TRBV9 to TRBJ1-2; 7 bases are shared with TRBD1. Germline V CDR1 and CDR2: SGDLS, YYNGEE. CDR3 size: 21 residues. V was pared by 5 bases and J by 5 bases, with 30 bases of the junction left unmatched. The CDR3 reads CASRGQGVTSTEDKDPYGYTF. CDR3 nucleotide sequence: TGTGCCAGCAGGGGGCAGGGGGTAACCAGTACGGAAGACAAGGACCCGTATGGCTACACCTTC.

The V gene is TRBV6-1, the J gene TRBJ2-4; no reliable D call. Germline V gene sequence: CDR1 MNHNS, CDR2 SASEGT. There are 17 residues in the CDR3. The V and J ends lost 1 base and 1 base respectively, with 14 bases between them. CDR3 sequence reads: CASSEVYSSPAKNIQYF. As DNA, the CDR3 is TGTGCCAGCAGTGAAGTCTATTCCTCCCCGGCCAAAAACATTCAGTACTTC.

J is TRBJ2-3 and V is TRBV7-6, with TRBD2 as a possible D gene (5 bases). There are 15 residues in the CDR3. Trimming pared 5 bases from V and 0 bases from J, leaving 12 bases between. Germline CDR1 and CDR2: SGHVS and FNYEAQ. The CDR3 sequence: CASSRSGTSTDTQYF. For the CDR3, the DNA is TGTGCCAGCAGCCGCAGCGGTACTAGCACAGATACGCAGTATTTT. Based on the CDR3 plus reference TRBV7-6 and TRBJ2-3, the full variable domain is GAGVSQSPRYKVTKRGQDVALRCDPISGHVSLYWYRQALGQGPEFLTYFNYEAQQDKSGLPNDRFSAERPEGSISTLTIQRTEQRDSAMYRCASSRSGTSTDTQYFGPGTRLTVL.

The rearrangement joins TRBV5-1 to TRBJ1-5; D is uncertain. The CDR3 has 15 residues. Deletions cut 0 bases from V and 5 bases from J, with 12 bases between. Germline CDR1 reads SGHRS; CDR2 reads YFSETQ. The CDR3 sequence: CASSLEGALHQPQHF. The CDR3 bases are TGCGCCAGCAGCTTGGAGGGAGCCCTCCATCAGCCCCAGCATTTT.

The chain links TRBV4-3 to TRBJ2-3; TRBD2 agrees at 9 bases. Germline V gene data show CDR1 as LGHNA and CDR2 as YSLEER. V dropped 1 base and J dropped 0; count of bases not matched to a gene: 8. There are 18 residues in the CDR3. CDR3 DNA sequence: TGCGCCAGCAGCCAAGGGAAGGCTAGCGGGGTTAGCACAGATACGCAGTATTTT. It specifies CASSQGKASGVSTDTQYF.

The gene calls are TRBV6-5 and TRBJ1-6; no definite D call. The germline V gene encodes CDR1 MNHEY and CDR2 SVGAGI. The germline V and J ends were trimmed by 6 bases and 7 bases, with 10 bases remaining between them. The CDR3 covers 13 residues. The DNA for the CDR3 is TGTGCCAGCAGCCCGAACGGGAATTCACCCCTCCACTTT. Translating it yields CASSPNGNSPLHF.

The V call is TRBV2, the J call TRBJ1-1; TRBD1 matches 8 bases. Germline values: CDR1 SNHLY, CDR2 FYNNEI. This CDR3 comprises 14 residues. V lost 7 bases, J lost 2 bases, and 6 bases stayed unmatched. CDR3 nucleotides: TGTGCCAGCACCCCGGACAGGGCCAACACTGAAGCTTTCTTT. Amino acids: CASTPDRANTEAFF.

The sample holds a few counts of this clone. The chain couples TRBV6-6 to TRBJ1-4; D gene unclear. Germline V gene lookup returns CDR1 MNHNY and CDR2 SVGAGI (reference sequence). This CDR3 is 16 amino acids long. V lost 3 bases, J lost 0 bases, and 11 bases lay in between. CDR3 region: CASSYTDTPTNEKLFF. The CDR3 DNA follows: TGTGCCAGCAGTTATACCGACACACCAACTAATGAAAAACTGTTTTTT.

The V gene is TRBV15, the J gene TRBJ2-1; 8 bases are a match to TRBD2. The J segment lost 5 bases and the V segment lost 2 bases, leaving 5 bases of the junction unmatched. CDR3 size: 15 residues. Germline CDR1 LNHNV, CDR2 YYDKDF (reference sequence). This chain's CDR3 is CATSRRGGSDNEQFF. CDR3 coding DNA: TGTGCCACCAGCAGACGGGGGGGAAGTGACAATGAGCAGTTCTTC. The variable domain in full, with the rest retrieved from reference TRBV15 and TRBJ2-1, is DAMVIQNPRYQVTQFGKPVTLSCSQTLNHNVMYWYQQKSSQAPKLLFHYYDKDFNNEADTPDNFQSRRPNTSFCFLDIRSPGLGDTAMYLCATSRRGGSDNEQFFGPGTRLTVL.

This clone was found once. V is TRBV12-3 or TRBV12-4 and J is TRBJ1-2, with 7 bases aligning to TRBD1. Trimming removed 3 bases from V and 8 bases from J; junction bases left unmatched: 6. CDR3 length: 13 residues. The CDR3 is CASSFHRGEGYTF. The CDR3 region has the DNA TGTGCCAGCAGTTTCCACAGGGGCGAGGGCTACACCTTC.

This chain links TRBV5-1 with TRBJ1-4; 8 nucleotides line up with TRBD1. Germline V gene data show CDR1 as SGHRS and CDR2 as YFSETQ. Trimming at V came to 1 base and at J to 8 bases, leaving 4 bases not matched to a gene. The CDR3 contains 14 residues. The CDR3 spells CASSLQGAGEKLFF. For the CDR3, the DNA is TGCGCCAGCAGCTTGCAGGGGGCCGGCGAAAAACTGTTTTTT.

This chain links TRBV18 with TRBJ2-2; possible D gene TRBD2, 5 bases. V lost 3 bases and J 4 bases, leaving 9 bases between the germline ends. Germline values: CDR1 KGHSH, CDR2 LQKENI. The CDR3 is 14 residues long. CDR3 in DNA: TGTGCCAGCTCACCCGACCGGGGCACCGGGGAGCTGTTTTTT. Translation gives CASSPDRGTGELFF.

The chain employs TRBV3-1 (or the pseudogene TRBV3-2) and TRBJ2-5, with 14 bases aligning to TRBD2. The CDR3 extends over 16 amino acids. Trimming removed 4 bases from V and 3 bases from J; junction bases left unmatched: 4. Looked up from germline, CDR1 is LGHDT and CDR2 is YNNKEL (reference sequence). This CDR3 reads CASSPPTSGREETQYF. In nucleotides, the CDR3 is TGTGCCAGCAGCCCACCGACTAGCGGGAGGGAAGAGACCCAGTACTTC.

This rearrangement joins TRBV7-9 to TRBJ1-1; D is unclear. V was shortened by 4 bases and J by 7 bases, with 10 bases between the two germline ends. The CDR3 sequence is 12 residues long. CDR1 and CDR2 from the germline V gene are SEHNR and FQNEAQ (reference sequence). CDR3 sequence: CASSSAPGEAFF. The CDR3 bases are TGTGCCAGCAGCTCCGCTCCGGGTGAAGCTTTCTTT. The full variable domain, its missing parts supplied by reference TRBV7-9 and TRBJ1-1, is DTGVSQNPRHKITKRGQNVTFRCDPISEHNRLYWYRQTLGQGPEFLTYFQNEAQLEKSRLLSDRFSAERPKGSFSTLEIQRTEQGDSAMYLCASSSAPGEAFFGQGTRLTVV.

V gene TRBV7-2 combines with J gene TRBJ2-5; the D gene is possibly TRBD1 (5 bases). V gave up 1 base and J gave up 2 bases, with 14 bases separating them. The germline gives CDR1 SGHTA, CDR2 FQGNSA. The CDR3 sequence is 16 residues long. The CDR3 protein is CASSLGVGVVQETQYF. CDR3 DNA sequence: TGTGCCAGCAGCTTAGGAGTAGGGGTGGTGCAAGAGACCCAGTACTTC.

The V and J genes are TRBV4-3 and TRBJ2-1; a weak D match, TRBD2 (5 bases). Deletions cut 1 base from V and 10 bases from J, with 11 bases between. The CDR3 contains 13 residues. The V gene's germline CDR1 is LGHNA and CDR2 YSLEER. CDR3 in amino acids: CASSQVGSAEQFF. CDR3 bases: TGCGCCAGCAGCCAAGTCGGTAGCGCCGAGCAGTTCTTC.

The J gene is TRBJ1-1, the V gene TRBV14; D is unresolved. Per the germline V gene, CDR1 is SGHDN and CDR2 is FVKESK. V lost 4 bases to trimming and J lost 0 bases, with 9 bases between them. The CDR3 is 14 amino acids. The CDR3 sequence: CASSRSGMNTEAFF. Written as DNA, the CDR3 is TGTGCCAGCAGCCGATCGGGGATGAACACTGAAGCTTTCTTT.

The chain is built from TRBV18 and TRBJ2-3; 7 nucleotides agree with TRBD2. The germline V gene has CDR1 KGHSH and CDR2 LQKENI. The CDR3 loop spans 16 amino acids. V lost 2 bases and J lost 3; bases outside the gene matches: 8. The CDR3 region is CASSPVTSESTDTQYF. The CDR3 nucleotides read TGTGCCAGCTCACCAGTAACTAGCGAGTCGACAGATACGCAGTATTTT.

The chain couples TRBV13 to TRBJ2-7; TRBD1 agrees at 9 bases. There are 13 residues in the CDR3. Germline trimming cut 6 bases from V and 3 bases from J; bases unmatched to any gene: 3. CDR1 and CDR2 (germline): PRHDT, FYEKMQ (reference sequence). CDR3 sequence reads: CASRLGQGYEQYF. CDR3 sequence (DNA): TGTGCCAGCAGACTGGGACAGGGCTACGAGCAGTACTTC.